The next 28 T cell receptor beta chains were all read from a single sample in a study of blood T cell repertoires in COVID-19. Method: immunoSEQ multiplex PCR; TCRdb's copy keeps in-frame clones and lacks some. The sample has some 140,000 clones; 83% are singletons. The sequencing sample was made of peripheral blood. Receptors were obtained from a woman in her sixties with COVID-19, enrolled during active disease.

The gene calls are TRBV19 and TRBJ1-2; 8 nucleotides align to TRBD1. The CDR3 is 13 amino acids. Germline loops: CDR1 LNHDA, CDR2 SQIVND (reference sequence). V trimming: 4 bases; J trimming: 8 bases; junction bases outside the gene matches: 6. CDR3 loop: CASSTTGAQGYTF. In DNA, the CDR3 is TGTGCCAGTAGTACGACAGGGGCTCAGGGCTACACCTTC.

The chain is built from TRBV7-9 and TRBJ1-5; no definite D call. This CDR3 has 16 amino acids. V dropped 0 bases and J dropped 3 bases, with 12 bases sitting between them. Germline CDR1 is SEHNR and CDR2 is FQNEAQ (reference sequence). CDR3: CASSLAPYGFNQPQHF. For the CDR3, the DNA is TGTGCCAGCAGCTTAGCCCCCTACGGTTTCAATCAGCCCCAGCATTTT.

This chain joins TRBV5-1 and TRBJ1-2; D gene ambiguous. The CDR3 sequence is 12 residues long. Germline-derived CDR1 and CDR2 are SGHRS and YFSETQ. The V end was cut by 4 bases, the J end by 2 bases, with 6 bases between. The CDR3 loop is CASSPENYGYTF. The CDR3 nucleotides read TGCGCCAGCAGCCCAGAAAACTATGGCTACACCTTC.

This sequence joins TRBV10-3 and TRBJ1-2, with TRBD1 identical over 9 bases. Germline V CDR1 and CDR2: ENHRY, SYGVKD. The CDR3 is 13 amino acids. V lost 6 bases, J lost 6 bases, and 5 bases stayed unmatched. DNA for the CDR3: TGTGCCATCAGGAAAACAGGGGGCGATGGCTACACCTTC. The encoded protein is CAIRKTGGDGYTF.

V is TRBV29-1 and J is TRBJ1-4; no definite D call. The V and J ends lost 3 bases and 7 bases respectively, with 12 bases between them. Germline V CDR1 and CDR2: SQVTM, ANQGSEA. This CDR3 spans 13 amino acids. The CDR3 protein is CSVEFTAGEKLFF. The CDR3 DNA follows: TGCAGCGTTGAGTTCACGGCGGGTGAAAAACTGTTTTTT.

CDR3 bases: TGCAGCGTTGGGGGACAGGCGGGGTACGAGCAGTACTTC. Its translation: CSVGGQAGYEQYF. The V and J genes are TRBV29-1 and TRBJ2-7; TRBD1 matches at 8 bases. Germline V gene lookup returns CDR1 SQVTM and CDR2 ANQGSEA. With 4 bases clipped from V and 4 bases from J, the junction kept 6 bases outside the gene matches. The CDR3 is 13 amino acids.

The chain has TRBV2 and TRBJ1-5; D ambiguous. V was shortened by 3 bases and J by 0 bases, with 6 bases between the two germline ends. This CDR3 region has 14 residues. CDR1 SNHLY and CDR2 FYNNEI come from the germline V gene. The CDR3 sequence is CASSETYSNQPQHF. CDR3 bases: TGTGCCAGCAGTGAGACTTATAGCAATCAGCCCCAGCATTTT.

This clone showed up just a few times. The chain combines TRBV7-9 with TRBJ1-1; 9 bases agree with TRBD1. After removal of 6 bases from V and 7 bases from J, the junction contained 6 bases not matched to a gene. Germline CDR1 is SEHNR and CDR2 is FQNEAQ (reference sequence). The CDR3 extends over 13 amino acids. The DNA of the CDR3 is TGTGCCAGCAGATACGGACAGGGGTATGAAGCTTTCTTT. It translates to CASRYGQGYEAFF.

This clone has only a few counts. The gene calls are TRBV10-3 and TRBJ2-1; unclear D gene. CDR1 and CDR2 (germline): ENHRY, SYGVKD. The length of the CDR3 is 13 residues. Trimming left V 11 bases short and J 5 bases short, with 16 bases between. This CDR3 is CALRGDGNNEQFF. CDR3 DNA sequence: TGTGCCCTACGAGGTGACGGTAACAATGAGCAGTTCTTC.

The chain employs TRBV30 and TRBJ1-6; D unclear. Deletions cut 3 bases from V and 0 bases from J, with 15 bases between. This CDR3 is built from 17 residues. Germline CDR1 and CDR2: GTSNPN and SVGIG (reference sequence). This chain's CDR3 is CAWSREGWSSYNSPLHF. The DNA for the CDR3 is TGTGCCTGGAGCCGGGAGGGCTGGAGCTCCTATAATTCACCCCTCCACTTT.

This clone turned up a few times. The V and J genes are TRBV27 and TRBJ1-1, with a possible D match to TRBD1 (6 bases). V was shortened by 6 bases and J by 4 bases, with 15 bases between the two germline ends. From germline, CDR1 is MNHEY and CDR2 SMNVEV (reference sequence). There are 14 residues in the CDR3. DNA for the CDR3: TGTGCCAGCAGGCCACAGGGTAGGTCCACTGAAGCTTTCTTT. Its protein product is CASRPQGRSTEAFF.

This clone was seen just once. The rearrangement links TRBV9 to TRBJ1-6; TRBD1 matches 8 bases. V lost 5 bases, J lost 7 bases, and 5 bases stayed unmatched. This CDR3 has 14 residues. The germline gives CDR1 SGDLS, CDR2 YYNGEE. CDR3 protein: CASSKQGGNSPLHF. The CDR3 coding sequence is TGTGCCAGCAGTAAACAGGGGGGGAATTCACCCCTCCACTTT. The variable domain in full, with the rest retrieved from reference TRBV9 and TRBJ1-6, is DSGVTQTPKHLITATGQRVTLRCSPRSGDLSVYWYQQSLDQGLQFLIQYYNGEERAKGNILERFSAQQFPDLHSELNLSSLELGDSALYFCASSKQGGNSPLHFGNGTRLTVT.

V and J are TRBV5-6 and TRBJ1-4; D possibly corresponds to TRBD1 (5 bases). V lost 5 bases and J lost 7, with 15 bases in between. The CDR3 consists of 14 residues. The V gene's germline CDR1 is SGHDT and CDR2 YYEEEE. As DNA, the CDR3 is TGTGCCAGCAGACGGACGGGGGGAAGTGAAAAACTGTTTTTT. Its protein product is CASRRTGGSEKLFF.

DNA for the CDR3: TGTGCCAGCAGCGCGGGAGAGGTGGGACTGGGGAAAGATACGCAGTATTTT. It yields the protein CASSAGEVGLGKDTQYF. The chain links TRBV9 to TRBJ2-3; D is possibly TRBD2 (6 bases). This CDR3 contains 17 residues. The V end was cut by 3 bases, the J end by 5 bases, with 22 bases between. Germline V CDR1 and CDR2: SGDLS, YYNGEE. Full variable domain (rest looked up from reference TRBV9 and TRBJ2-3): DSGVTQTPKHLITATGQRVTLRCSPRSGDLSVYWYQQSLDQGLQFLIQYYNGEERAKGNILERFSAQQFPDLHSELNLSSLELGDSALYFCASSAGEVGLGKDTQYFGPGTRLTVL.

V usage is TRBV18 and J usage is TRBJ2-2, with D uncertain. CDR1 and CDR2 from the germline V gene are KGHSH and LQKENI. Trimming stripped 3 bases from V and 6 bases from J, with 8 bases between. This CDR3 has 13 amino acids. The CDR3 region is CASSPRGPGELFF. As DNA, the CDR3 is TGTGCCAGCTCACCTCGAGGCCCCGGGGAGCTGTTTTTT.

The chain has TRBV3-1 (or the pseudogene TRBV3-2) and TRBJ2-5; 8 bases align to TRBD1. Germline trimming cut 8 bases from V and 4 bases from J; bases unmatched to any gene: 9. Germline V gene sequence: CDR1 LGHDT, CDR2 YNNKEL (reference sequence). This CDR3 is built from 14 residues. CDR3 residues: CASSRQGYGETQYF. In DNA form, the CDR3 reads TGTGCCAGCTCCAGACAGGGGTATGGAGAGACCCAGTACTTC.

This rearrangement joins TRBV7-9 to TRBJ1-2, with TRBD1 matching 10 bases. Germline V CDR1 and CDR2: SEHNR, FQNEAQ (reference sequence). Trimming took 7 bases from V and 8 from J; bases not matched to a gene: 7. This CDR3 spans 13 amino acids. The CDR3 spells CASNDRGLGGYTF. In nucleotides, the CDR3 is TGTGCCAGCAATGACAGGGGGCTAGGGGGCTACACCTTC.

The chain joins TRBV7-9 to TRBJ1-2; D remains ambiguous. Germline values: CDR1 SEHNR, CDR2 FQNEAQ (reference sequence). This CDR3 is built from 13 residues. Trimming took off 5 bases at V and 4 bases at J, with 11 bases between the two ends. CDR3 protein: CASSPAGTYGYTF. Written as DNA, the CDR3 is TGTGCCAGCAGCCCCGCGGGAACCTATGGCTACACCTTC.

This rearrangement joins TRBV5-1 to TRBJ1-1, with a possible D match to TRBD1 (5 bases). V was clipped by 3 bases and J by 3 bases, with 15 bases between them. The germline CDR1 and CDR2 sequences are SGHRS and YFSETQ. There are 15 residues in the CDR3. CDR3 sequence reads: CASSSVPGGDTEAFF. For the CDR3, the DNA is TGCGCCAGCAGCTCCGTGCCCGGGGGGGACACTGAAGCTTTCTTT. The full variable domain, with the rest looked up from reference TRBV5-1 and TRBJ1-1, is KAGVTQTPRYLIKTRGQQVTLSCSPISGHRSVSWYQQTPGQGLQFLFEYFSETQRNKGNFPGRFSGRQFSNSRSEMNVSTLELGDSALYLCASSSVPGGDTEAFFGQGTRLTVV.

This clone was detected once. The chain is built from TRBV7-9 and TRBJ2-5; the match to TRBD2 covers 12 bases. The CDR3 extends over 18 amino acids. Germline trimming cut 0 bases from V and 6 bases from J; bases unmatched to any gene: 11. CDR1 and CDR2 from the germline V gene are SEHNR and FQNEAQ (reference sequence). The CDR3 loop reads CASSLALAGGPVPQTQYF. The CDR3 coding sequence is TGTGCCAGCAGCTTAGCTCTAGCGGGAGGGCCGGTTCCTCAGACCCAGTACTTC.

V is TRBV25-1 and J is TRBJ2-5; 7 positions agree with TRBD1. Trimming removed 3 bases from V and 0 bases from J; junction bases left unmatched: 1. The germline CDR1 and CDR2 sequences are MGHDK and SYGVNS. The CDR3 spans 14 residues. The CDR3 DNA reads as TGTGCCAGCAGTGAGACAGGGAACCAAGAGACCCAGTACTTC. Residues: CASSETGNQETQYF.

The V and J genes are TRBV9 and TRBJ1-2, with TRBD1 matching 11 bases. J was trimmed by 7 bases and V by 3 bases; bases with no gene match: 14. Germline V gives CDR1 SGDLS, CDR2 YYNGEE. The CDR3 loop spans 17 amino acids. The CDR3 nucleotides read TGTGCCAGCAGCGGGAGAGGACAGGGGGCGCATATGGTTGGCTACACCTTC. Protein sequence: CASSGRGQGAHMVGYTF.

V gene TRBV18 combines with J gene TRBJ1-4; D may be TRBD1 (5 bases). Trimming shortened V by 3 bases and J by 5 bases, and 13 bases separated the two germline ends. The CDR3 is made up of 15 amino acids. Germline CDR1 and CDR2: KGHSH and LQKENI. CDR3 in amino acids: CASSPPAGRNEKLFF. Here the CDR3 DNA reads TGTGCCAGCTCACCCCCGGCAGGGAGGAATGAAAAACTGTTTTTT.

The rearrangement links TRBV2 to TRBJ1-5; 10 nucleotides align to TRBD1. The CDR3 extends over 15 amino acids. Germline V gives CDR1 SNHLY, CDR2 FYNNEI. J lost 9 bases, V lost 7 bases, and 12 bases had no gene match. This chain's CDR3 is CASMGDRGQLSPQHF. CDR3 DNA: TGTGCCAGCATGGGGGACAGGGGACAGCTATCGCCCCAGCATTTT.

For the CDR3, the DNA is TGTGCCAGCAGCCTCGAAGGAGCAGATACGCAGTATTTT. Its translation: CASSLEGADTQYF. The genes are TRBV14 and TRBJ2-3; D is ambiguous. Trimming stripped 4 bases from V and 4 bases from J, with 9 bases between. There are 13 residues in the CDR3. Germline values: CDR1 SGHDN, CDR2 FVKESK. Based on the CDR3 plus reference TRBV14 and TRBJ2-3, the full variable domain is EAGVTQFPSHSVIEKGQTVTLRCDPISGHDNLYWYRRVMGKEIKFLLHFVKESKQDESGMPNNRFLAERTGGTYSTLKVQPAELEDSGVYFCASSLEGADTQYFGPGTRLTVL.

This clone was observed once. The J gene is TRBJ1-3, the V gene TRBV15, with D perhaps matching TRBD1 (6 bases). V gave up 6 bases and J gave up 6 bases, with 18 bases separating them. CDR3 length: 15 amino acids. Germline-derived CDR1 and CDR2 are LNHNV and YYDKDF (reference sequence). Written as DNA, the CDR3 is TGTGCCACCAGGGCTACAGGGATTTACCTAAACACCATATATTTT. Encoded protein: CATRATGIYLNTIYF.

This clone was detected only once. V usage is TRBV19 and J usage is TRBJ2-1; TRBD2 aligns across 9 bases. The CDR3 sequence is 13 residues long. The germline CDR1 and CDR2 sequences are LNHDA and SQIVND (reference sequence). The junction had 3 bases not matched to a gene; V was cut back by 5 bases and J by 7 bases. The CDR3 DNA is TGTGCCAGTAGTGGACTAGCGAGGAATGAGCAGTTCTTC. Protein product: CASSGLARNEQFF.

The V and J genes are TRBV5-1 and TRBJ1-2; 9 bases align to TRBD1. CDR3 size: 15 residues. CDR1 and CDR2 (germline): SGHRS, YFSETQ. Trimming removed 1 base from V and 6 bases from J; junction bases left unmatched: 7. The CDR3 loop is CASSLRDRALDGYTF. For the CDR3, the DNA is TGCGCCAGCAGCTTGCGGGACAGGGCATTAGATGGCTACACCTTC.